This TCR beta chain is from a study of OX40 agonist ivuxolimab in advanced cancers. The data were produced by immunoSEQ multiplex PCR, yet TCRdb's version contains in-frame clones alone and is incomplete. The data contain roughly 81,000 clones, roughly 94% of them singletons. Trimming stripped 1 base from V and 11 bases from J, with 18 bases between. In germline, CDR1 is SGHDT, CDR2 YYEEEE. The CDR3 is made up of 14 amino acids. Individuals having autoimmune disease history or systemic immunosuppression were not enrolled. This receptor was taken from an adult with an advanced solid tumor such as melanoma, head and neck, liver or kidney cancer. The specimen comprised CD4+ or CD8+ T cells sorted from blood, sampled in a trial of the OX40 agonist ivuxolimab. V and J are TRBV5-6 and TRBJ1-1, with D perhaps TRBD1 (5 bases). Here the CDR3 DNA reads TGTGCCAGCAGCTTGTTTGCTAGGGGCTTGAGGGCTTTCTTT. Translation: CASSLFARGLRAFF.